This T cell receptor beta chain stems from a study of blood T cell repertoires in COVID-19. Measured with immunoSEQ multiplex PCR; TCRdb has only the in-frame clones, and not every one. The sample carries around 42,000 clones, roughly 79% recorded once. Trimming removed 0 bases from V and 6 bases from J; junction bases left unmatched: 7. Germline V gives CDR1 MRHNA, CDR2 SNTAGT. The CDR3 has 16 amino acids. The rearrangement links TRBV6-4 to TRBJ2-1, with TRBD2 identical over 8 bases. The source is an elderly woman with acute or convalescent COVID-19. The sequenced material came from peripheral blood. The CDR3 loop reads CASSDSKREFSNEQFF. For the CDR3, the DNA is TGTGCCAGCAGTGACTCTAAGCGGGAGTTTAGCAATGAGCAGTTCTTC.